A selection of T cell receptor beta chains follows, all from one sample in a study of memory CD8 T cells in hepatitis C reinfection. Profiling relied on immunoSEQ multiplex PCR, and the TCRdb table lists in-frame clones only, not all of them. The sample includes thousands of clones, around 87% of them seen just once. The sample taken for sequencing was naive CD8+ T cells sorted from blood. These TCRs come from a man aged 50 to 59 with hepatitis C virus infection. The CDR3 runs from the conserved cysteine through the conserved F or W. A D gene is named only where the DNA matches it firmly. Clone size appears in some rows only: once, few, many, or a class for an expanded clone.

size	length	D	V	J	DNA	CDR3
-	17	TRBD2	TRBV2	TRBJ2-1	TGTGCCGGGGAATTACTAGGACTAGCGGGAGATCGCGATGAGCAGTTCTTC	CAGELLGLAGDRDEQFF
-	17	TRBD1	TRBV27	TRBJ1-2	TGTGCCAGCAGGGACGGGACAGGGGGCAATTTTTACTATGGCTACACCTTC	CASRDGTGGNFYYGYTF
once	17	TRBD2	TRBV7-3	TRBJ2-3	TGTGCCAGCAGCTTATTAGCGGGAGGGCTCGGCACAGATACGCAGTATTTT	CASSLLAGGLGTDTQYF
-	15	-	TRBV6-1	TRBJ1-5	TGTGCCAGCAGGGGTGGGACATCAGCAAATCAGCCCCAGCATTTT	CASRGGTSANQPQHF
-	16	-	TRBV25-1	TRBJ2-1	TGTGCCAGCAGTGAGGGGGACTGGAGCTCCTACAATGAGCAGTTCTTC	CASSEGDWSSYNEQFF
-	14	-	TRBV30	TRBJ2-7	TGTGCCTGGAGCCGGACAGGAGGGGGTGACGAGCAGTACTTC	CAWSRTGGGDEQYF
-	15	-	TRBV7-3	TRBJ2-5	TGTGCCAGCAGCTTAATGGCAGGGGAGCAAGAGACCCAGTACTTC	CASSLMAGEQETQYF
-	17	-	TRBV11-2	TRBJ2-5	TGTGCCAGCAGCTTAGATTTATCGGAGGATTACCAAGAGACCCAGTACTTC	CASSLDLSEDYQETQYF
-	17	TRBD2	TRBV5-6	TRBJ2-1	TGTGCCAGCAGCCCCACCGGGGGTCTAGCGGGATTCAATGAGCAGTTCTTC	CASSPTGGLAGFNEQFF
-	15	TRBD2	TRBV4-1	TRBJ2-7	TGCGCCAGCAGCCAAGTTTCGGTAGCGGGAGAAGAGCAGTACTTC	CASSQVSVAGEEQYF
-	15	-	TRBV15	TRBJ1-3	TGTGCCACCAGCAGAGATTCGGTCTCTGGAAACACCATATATTTT	CATSRDSVSGNTIYF
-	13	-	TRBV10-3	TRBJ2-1	TGTGCCATCTATGGCCAGGGTTACAATGAGCAGTTCTTC	CAIYGQGYNEQFF
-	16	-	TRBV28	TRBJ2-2	TGTGCCAGCAGTCATAAGCGACTCCACCTCACCGGGGAGCTGTTTTTT	CASSHKRLHLTGELFF
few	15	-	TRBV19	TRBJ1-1	TGTGCCAGTAGTCCCATCCAGGGGTTAGGGACTGAAGCTTTCTTT	CASSPIQGLGTEAFF
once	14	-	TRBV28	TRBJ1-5	TGTGCCAGCAGACTGGACATTAGCAATCAGCCCCAGCATTTT	CASRLDISNQPQHF
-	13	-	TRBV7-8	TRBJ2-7	TGTGCCAGCAGCTTCCCTATACCCTACGAGCAGTACTTC	CASSFPIPYEQYF
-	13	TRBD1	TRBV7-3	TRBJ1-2	TGTGCCAGCAGCGATACAGGGGGCTGGGGCTACACCTTC	CASSDTGGWGYTF
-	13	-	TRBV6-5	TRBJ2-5	TGTGCCGCCTCCCAGGGAGGCCAAGAGACCCAGTACTTC	CAASQGGQETQYF
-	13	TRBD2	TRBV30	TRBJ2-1	TGTGCCTACGAAGCGGGATCATACAATGAGCAGTTCTTC	CAYEAGSYNEQFF
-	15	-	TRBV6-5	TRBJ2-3	TGTGCCAGCAGCTCAATGGGGGGTTGGACAGATACGCAGTATTTT	CASSSMGGWTDTQYF
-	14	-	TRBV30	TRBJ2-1	TGTGCCTGGAGTGTATCAGCGGGCTACAATGAGCAGTTCTTC	CAWSVSAGYNEQFF
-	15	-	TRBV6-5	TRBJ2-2	TGTGCCAGCAGTTTTTTCGGGATGAACACCGGGGAGCTGTTTTTT	CASSFFGMNTGELFF
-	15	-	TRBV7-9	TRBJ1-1	TGTGCCAGCAGCCGCCCGACGGGGATGAACACTGAAGCTTTCTTT	CASSRPTGMNTEAFF
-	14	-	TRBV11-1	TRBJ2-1	TGTGCCAGCAGTATACGGGGTAAGGATTATGAGCAGTTCTTC	CASSIRGKDYEQFF